Each of the 18 T cell receptor beta chains below was sequenced from the same sample in a study of CD8+ T cells in alopecia areata. Extraction of RNA preceded its reverse transcription into cDNA, which served as the sequencing template. Method: immunoSEQ multiplex PCR; TCRdb's copy keeps in-frame clones and lacks some. This table has 100,000 to 150,000 clones, about 50% appearing once. Sequencing used CD8+ T cells sorted from blood, obtained at week 0. These receptors were obtained from a human donor with alopecia areata.

The chain combines TRBV5-6 with TRBJ1-1; D may be TRBD1 (5 bases). This CDR3 contains 11 residues. The V gene's germline CDR1 is SGHDT and CDR2 YYEEEE. V was trimmed by 4 bases and J by 7 bases, leaving 8 bases between them. CDR3 residues: CASSAGFEAFF. The CDR3 nucleotides are TGTGCCAGCAGCGCAGGGTTTGAAGCTTTCTTT.

The table lists this clone with many counts. The chain carries TRBV7-9 and TRBJ2-2, with D unresolved. The length of the CDR3 is 13 residues. V lost 3 bases and J lost 5, with 7 bases in between. CDR1 is SEHNR, CDR2 FQNEAQ, per germline (reference sequence). CDR3: CASSFSFTGELFF. Written as DNA, the CDR3 is TGTGCCAGCAGCTTCTCGTTTACCGGGGAGCTGTTTTTT.

J is TRBJ2-6 and V is TRBV5-6, with D perhaps matching TRBD1 (5 bases). Between the trimmed V and J ends, which lost 0 bases and 0 bases, there was a span of 16 bases. The CDR3 totals 19 residues. Germline loops: CDR1 SGHDT, CDR2 YYEEEE. As DNA, the CDR3 is TGTGCCAGCAGCTTGGCTCGGCAGGGTCTCCGCTCTGGGGCCAACGTCCTGACTTTC. Amino acid sequence: CASSLARQGLRSGANVLTF. Combining the CDR3 with reference TRBV5-6 and TRBJ2-6 gives the whole variable domain DAGVTQSPTHLIKTRGQQVTLRCSPKSGHDTVSWYQQALGQGPQFIFQYYEEEERQRGNFPDRFSGHQFPNYSSELNVNALLLGDSALYLCASSLARQGLRSGANVLTFGAGSRLTVL.

The rearrangement uses TRBV6-5 and TRBJ1-5, with 7 bases aligning to TRBD1. The CDR3 consists of 14 residues. The germline gives CDR1 MNHEY, CDR2 SVGAGI. Trimming took 5 bases from V and 5 from J; bases not matched to a gene: 6. The DNA of the CDR3 is TGTGCCAGCAGTACGACAGGGATCGATCAGCCCCAGCATTTT. Its translation is CASSTTGIDQPQHF.

The chain is built from TRBV30 and TRBJ1-5; D gene uncertain. This CDR3 contains 13 residues. Germline loops: CDR1 GTSNPN, CDR2 SVGIG (reference sequence). Trimming took 0 bases from V and 9 from J, leaving 12 bases between them. The CDR3 protein is CAWSVGPRGPQHF. In DNA, the CDR3 is TGTGCCTGGAGTGTAGGGCCCCGAGGGCCCCAGCATTTT.

The chain has TRBV10-3 and TRBJ2-7; tentative D call: TRBD1 (6 bases). The CDR3 totals 14 residues. The germline V gene has CDR1 ENHRY and CDR2 SYGVKD. V lost 2 bases and J lost 5, with 13 bases in between. DNA of the CDR3: TGTGCCATCAGTGAGGACAGGAGAATGGACGAGCAGTACTTC. It codes for CAISEDRRMDEQYF.

A single count supports this clone. Germline and junction disagree at one end, which may indicate a read error. The J gene is TRBJ2-7, the V gene TRBV5-6; the match to TRBD1 covers 10 bases. The CDR3 is made up of 15 amino acids. Germline CDR1 SGHDT, CDR2 YYEEEE. The CDR3 bases are TGTGCCAGCAGCAGCCCGGGACAGGGGTCCTCCGAGCAGTACTTC. This sequence encodes CASSSPGQGSSEQYF.

The chain combines TRBV27 with TRBJ2-5, with unresolved D. The length of the CDR3 is 14 residues. V was trimmed by 0 bases and J by 3 bases, leaving 8 bases between them. Per the germline V gene, CDR1 is MNHEY and CDR2 is SMNVEV (reference sequence). The CDR3 bases are TGTGCCAGCAGTTTATCGGGTGAAGAAGAGACCCAGTACTTC. Its translation is CASSLSGEEETQYF.

The rearrangement links TRBV11-2 to TRBJ2-3; TRBD1 aligns across 8 bases. V trimming: 0 bases; J trimming: 4 bases; junction bases outside the gene matches: 6. Germline lookup yields CDR1 SGHAT and CDR2 FQNNGV. This CDR3 region has 16 residues. The CDR3 loop is CASSLDHGTGADTQYF. In DNA form, the CDR3 reads TGTGCCAGCAGCTTAGATCATGGGACAGGTGCAGATACGCAGTATTTT. The variable domain in full, completed from reference TRBV11-2 and TRBJ2-3, reads EAGVAQSPRYKIIEKRQSVAFWCNPISGHATLYWYQQILGQGPKLLIQFQNNGVVDDSQLPKDRFSAERLKGVDSTLKIQPAKLEDSAVYLCASSLDHGTGADTQYFGPGTRLTVL.

This clone was counted only a few times. CDR3 in amino acids: CASSDPSLEKLFF. In nucleotides, the CDR3 is TGTGCCAGCAGTGATCCCAGTCTTGAAAAACTGTTTTTT. The chain recombines TRBV2 with TRBJ1-4; D remains unclear. V lost 3 bases and J lost 7, with 9 bases in between. There are 13 residues in the CDR3. Germline assignment: CDR1 SNHLY and CDR2 FYNNEI.

The rearrangement joins TRBV23-1 to TRBJ2-7; TRBD1 aligns across 8 bases. TRBV23-1 is an ORF for which the function is uncertain. The V gene end was trimmed by 9 bases and the J gene end by 3 bases; junction bases not matched to a gene: 10. The CDR3 extends over 14 amino acids. The CDR3 DNA follows: TGCGCCAGGGTAAGACAGGGGAAGATCTACGAGCAGTACTTC. Amino acids: CARVRQGKIYEQYF.

Only one count was recorded for this clone. This chain uses TRBV27 with TRBJ2-5; D is unclear. CDR3 length: 13 amino acids. V was shortened by 3 bases and J by 5 bases, with 10 bases between the two germline ends. The germline V gene has CDR1 MNHEY and CDR2 SMNVEV (reference sequence). The CDR3 DNA reads TGTGCCAGCAGTTTCGCTAAGCTGGAGACCCAGTACTTC. Translation: CASSFAKLETQYF.

V gene TRBV5-4 combines with J gene TRBJ2-3; perhaps TRBD2 as D (7 bases). The CDR3 extends over 16 amino acids. Trimming removed 1 base at V and 6 bases at J, with 18 bases between. The V gene's germline CDR1 is SGHNT and CDR2 YYREEE (reference sequence). The DNA of the CDR3 is TGTGCCAGCAGCTTGTCGGGGGGCGCCCCCCGGGATACGCAGTATTTT. Amino acid sequence: CASSLSGGAPRDTQYF.

The rearrangement uses TRBV4-3 and TRBJ2-5; possibly TRBD1 for D (8 bases). With 3 bases removed from V and 4 bases from J, the gap between germline ends came to 15 bases. This CDR3 has 15 amino acids. Germline CDR1 reads LGHNA; CDR2 reads YSLEER. CDR3: CASSQADREGETQYF. The CDR3 DNA is TGCGCCAGCAGCCAGGCGGACAGGGAGGGAGAGACCCAGTACTTC.

V is TRBV10-3 and J is TRBJ1-5; D not certain. The CDR3 has 13 residues. Germline V gene sequence: CDR1 ENHRY, CDR2 SYGVKD. The V and J ends lost 3 bases and 5 bases respectively, with 8 bases between them. Here the CDR3 DNA reads TGTGCCATCAGTGATGTGAACTATCAGCCCCAGCATTTT. Encoded protein: CAISDVNYQPQHF.

The chain employs TRBV13 and TRBJ2-3, with 9 bases that match TRBD2. Germline CDR1 and CDR2: PRHDT and FYEKMQ (reference sequence). V was pared by 3 bases and J by 4 bases, with 5 bases of the junction left unmatched. The CDR3 sequence is 15 residues long. The CDR3 DNA reads as TGTGCCAGCAGCTTGAGACTAGCGGTAGCAGATACGCAGTATTTT. Its translation is CASSLRLAVADTQYF.

In nucleotides, the CDR3 is TGCAGCGTAGGGGGAATCGGGGGCTACGAGCAGTACTTC. Translation gives CSVGGIGGYEQYF. The J gene is TRBJ2-7, the V gene TRBV29-1; the D call may be TRBD1 or TRBD2 (6 bases each). From germline, CDR1 is SQVTM and CDR2 ANQGSEA. This CDR3 region has 13 residues. V was trimmed by 6 bases and J by 3 bases, leaving 15 bases between them.

The V and J genes are TRBV4-3 and TRBJ1-6, with TRBD1 matching over 7 bases. Unmatched junction bases numbered 7, after V lost 3 bases and J lost 8 bases. The germline gives CDR1 LGHNA, CDR2 YSLEER. The CDR3 has 15 amino acids. CDR3 DNA: TGCGCCAGCAGCCAGGCACCAGGGGGTGATTCACCCCTCCACTTT. Its translation is CASSQAPGGDSPLHF.